A selection of T cell receptor beta chains follows, all from one sample in a study of early T cells in non-severe SARS-CoV-2 infection. MiXCR, applied by TCRdb to the 5' RACE reads, yields one record per CDR3 protein. The table lists 65,000 to 90,000 distinct CDR3 sequences, roughly an eighth of them singletons. Material for sequencing was whole blood. Receptors originate from an adult who was a healthcare worker with PCR-confirmed SARS-CoV-2 infection or an uninfected control (not recorded which). The CDR3 runs from the conserved cysteine through the conserved F or W.

j_call: TRBJ2-2
v_call: TRBV20-1
cdr3_aa: CSAGGPFNTGELFF

j_call: TRBJ2-5
v_call: TRBV7-6
cdr3_aa: CASSLARQETQYF

j_call: TRBJ2-7
v_call: TRBV6-2/TRBV6-3
cdr3_aa: CASSYSVGRRAYEQYF

j_call: TRBJ2-5
v_call: TRBV29-1
cdr3_aa: CSFNQGAETQYF

j_call: TRBJ1-1
v_call: TRBV2
cdr3_aa: CATSYDTEAFF

j_call: TRBJ2-2
v_call: TRBV6-5
cdr3_aa: CASSYPGTGELFF

j_call: TRBJ1-5
v_call: TRBV7-2
cdr3_aa: CASSFESGGAAPINQPQHF

j_call: TRBJ2-6
v_call: TRBV7-6
cdr3_aa: CASSPRGSISGANVLTF

j_call: TRBJ2-7
v_call: TRBV4-1
cdr3_aa: CASSLRLAGDYEQYF

j_call: TRBJ1-4
v_call: TRBV19
cdr3_aa: CASSKAGQGNEKLFF

j_call: TRBJ2-7
v_call: TRBV7-7
cdr3_aa: CASSPGSGISYEQYF

j_call: TRBJ2-2
v_call: TRBV11-2
cdr3_aa: CASSLTAGELFF

j_call: TRBJ2-7
v_call: TRBV18
cdr3_aa: CASSLGTGSSYEQYF

j_call: TRBJ2-7
v_call: TRBV7-3
cdr3_aa: CASSSGQGLEQYF

j_call: TRBJ2-3
v_call: TRBV24-1
cdr3_aa: CATSDTRAGESRDTQYF

j_call: TRBJ2-3
v_call: TRBV7-9
cdr3_aa: CASSKGLASLTDTQYF

j_call: TRBJ2-5
v_call: TRBV7-6
cdr3_aa: CASSLSTSGGYSAQETQYF

j_call: TRBJ2-5
v_call: TRBV18
cdr3_aa: CASSSGRAGETQYF

j_call: TRBJ2-1
v_call: TRBV11-2
cdr3_aa: CASSSLGLAQFF

j_call: TRBJ1-5
v_call: TRBV7-2
cdr3_aa: CASSSLTGSGQPQHF

j_call: TRBJ1-5
v_call: TRBV6-2/TRBV6-3
cdr3_aa: CASSPNLAQHF

j_call: TRBJ1-2
v_call: TRBV11-2
cdr3_aa: CASSPGTGGRGYTF

j_call: TRBJ1-6
v_call: TRBV7-3
cdr3_aa: CASSLKSRGGNSPLHF

j_call: TRBJ1-2
v_call: TRBV27
cdr3_aa: CASTPSSWQLYGYTF

j_call: TRBJ2-5
v_call: TRBV7-2
cdr3_aa: CASSTKTPGVSRGETQYF

j_call: TRBJ2-2
v_call: TRBV27
cdr3_aa: CASSLPSGTRNTGELFF